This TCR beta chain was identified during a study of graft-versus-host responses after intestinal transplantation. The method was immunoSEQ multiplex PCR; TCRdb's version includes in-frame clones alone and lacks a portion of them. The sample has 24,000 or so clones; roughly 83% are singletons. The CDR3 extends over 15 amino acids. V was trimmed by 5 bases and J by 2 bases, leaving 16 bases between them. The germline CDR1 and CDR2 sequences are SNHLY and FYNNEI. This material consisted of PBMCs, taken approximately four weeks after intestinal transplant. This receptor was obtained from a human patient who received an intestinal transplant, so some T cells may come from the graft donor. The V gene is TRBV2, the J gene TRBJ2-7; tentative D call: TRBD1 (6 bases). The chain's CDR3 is CASSLTPGEAYEQYF. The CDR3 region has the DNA TGTGCCAGCAGTCTCACCCCAGGGGAAGCCTACGAGCAGTACTTC.